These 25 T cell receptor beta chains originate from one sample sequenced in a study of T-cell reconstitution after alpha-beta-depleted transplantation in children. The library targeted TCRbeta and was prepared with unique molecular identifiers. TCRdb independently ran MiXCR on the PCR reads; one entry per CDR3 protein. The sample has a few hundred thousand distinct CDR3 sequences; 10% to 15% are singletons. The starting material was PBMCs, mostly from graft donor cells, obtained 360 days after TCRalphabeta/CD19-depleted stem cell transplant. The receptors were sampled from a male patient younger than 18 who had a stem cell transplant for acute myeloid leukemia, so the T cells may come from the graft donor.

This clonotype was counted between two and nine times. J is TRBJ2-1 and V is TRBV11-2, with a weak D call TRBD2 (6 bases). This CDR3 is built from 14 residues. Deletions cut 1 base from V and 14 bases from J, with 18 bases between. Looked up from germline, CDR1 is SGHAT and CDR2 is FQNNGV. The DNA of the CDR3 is TGTGCCAGCAGCTTAGCGCGCGGGACGGACGAGAAGTTCTTC. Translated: CASSLARGTDEKFF.

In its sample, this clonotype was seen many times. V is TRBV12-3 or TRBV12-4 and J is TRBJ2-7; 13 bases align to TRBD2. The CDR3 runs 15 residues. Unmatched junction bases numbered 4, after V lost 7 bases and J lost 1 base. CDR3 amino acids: CASKPGLAGSYEQYF. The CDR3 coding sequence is TGTGCCAGCAAGCCGGGACTAGCGGGGTCCTACGAGCAGTACTTC.

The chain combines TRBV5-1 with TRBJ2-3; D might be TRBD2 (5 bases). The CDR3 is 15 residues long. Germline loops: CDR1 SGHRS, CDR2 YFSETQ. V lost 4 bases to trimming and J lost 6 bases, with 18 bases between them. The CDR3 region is CASSHRRADGDTQYF. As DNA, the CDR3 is TGCGCCAGCAGCCACCGCCGAGCGGATGGGGATACGCAGTATTTT.

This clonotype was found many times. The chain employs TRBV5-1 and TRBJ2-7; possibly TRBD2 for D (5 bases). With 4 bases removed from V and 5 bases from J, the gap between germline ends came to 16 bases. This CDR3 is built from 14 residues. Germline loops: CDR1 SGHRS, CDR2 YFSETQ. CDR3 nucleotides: TGCGCCAGCAGCGGCGGAGGATCCATGAACGAGCAGTACTTC. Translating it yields CASSGGGSMNEQYF.

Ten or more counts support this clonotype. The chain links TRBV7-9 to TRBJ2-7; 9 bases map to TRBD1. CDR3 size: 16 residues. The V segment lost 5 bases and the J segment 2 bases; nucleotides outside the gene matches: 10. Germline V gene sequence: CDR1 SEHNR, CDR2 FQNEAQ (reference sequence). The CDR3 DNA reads TGTGCCAGCAGCGATCCCGGGACAGGGCTCACCTACGAGCAGTACTTC. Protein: CASSDPGTGLTYEQYF.

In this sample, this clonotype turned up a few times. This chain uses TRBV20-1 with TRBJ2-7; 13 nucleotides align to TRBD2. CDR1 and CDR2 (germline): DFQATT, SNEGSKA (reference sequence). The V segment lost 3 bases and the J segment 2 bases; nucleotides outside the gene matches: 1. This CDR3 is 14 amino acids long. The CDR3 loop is CSARGLAGPYEQYF. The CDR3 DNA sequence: TGCAGTGCTAGGGGACTAGCGGGACCCTACGAGCAGTACTTC.

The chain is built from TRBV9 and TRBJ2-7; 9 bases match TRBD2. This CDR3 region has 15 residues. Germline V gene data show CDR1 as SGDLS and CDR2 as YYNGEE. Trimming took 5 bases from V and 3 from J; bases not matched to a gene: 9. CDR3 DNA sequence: TGTGCCAGCAGTTTGACTAGCGGAGAATTCTACGAGCAGTACTTC. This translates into CASSLTSGEFYEQYF.

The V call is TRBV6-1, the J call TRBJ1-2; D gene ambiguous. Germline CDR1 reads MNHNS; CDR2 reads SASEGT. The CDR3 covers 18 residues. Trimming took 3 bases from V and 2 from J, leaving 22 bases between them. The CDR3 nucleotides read TGTGCCAGCAGTGACCCCCGGGCCTCCTCTCCCTCAAACTATGGCTACACCTTC. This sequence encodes CASSDPRASSPSNYGYTF.

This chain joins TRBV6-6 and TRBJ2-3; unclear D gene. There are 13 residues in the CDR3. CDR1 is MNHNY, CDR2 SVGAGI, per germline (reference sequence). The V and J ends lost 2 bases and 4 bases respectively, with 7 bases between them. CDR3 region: CASSYGLADTQYF. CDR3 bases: TGTGCCAGCAGTTACGGTTTAGCAGATACGCAGTATTTT.

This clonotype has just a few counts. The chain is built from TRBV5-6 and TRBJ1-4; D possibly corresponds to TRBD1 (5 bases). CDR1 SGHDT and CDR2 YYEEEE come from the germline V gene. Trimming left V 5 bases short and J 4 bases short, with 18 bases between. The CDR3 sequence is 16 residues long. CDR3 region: CASRRDRDRDNEKLFF. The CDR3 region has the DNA TGTGCCAGCAGGCGGGACCGGGACCGCGATAATGAAAAACTGTTTTTT. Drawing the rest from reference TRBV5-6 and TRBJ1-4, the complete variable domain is DAGVTQSPTHLIKTRGQQVTLRCSPKSGHDTVSWYQQALGQGPQFIFQYYEEEERQRGNFPDRFSGHQFPNYSSELNVNALLLGDSALYLCASRRDRDRDNEKLFFGSGTQLSVL.

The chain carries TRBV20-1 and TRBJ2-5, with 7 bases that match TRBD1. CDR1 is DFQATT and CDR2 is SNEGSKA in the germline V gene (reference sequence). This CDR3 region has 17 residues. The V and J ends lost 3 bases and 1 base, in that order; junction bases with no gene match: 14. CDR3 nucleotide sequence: TGCAGTGCTAGCTCCGGGTTGGCAGGGGGACCCCAAGAGACCCAGTACTTC. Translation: CSASSGLAGGPQETQYF.

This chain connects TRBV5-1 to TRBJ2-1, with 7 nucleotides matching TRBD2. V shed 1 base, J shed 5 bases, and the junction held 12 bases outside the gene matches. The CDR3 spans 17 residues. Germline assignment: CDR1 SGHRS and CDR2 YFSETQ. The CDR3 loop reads CASSLPLMAGANNEQFF. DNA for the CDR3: TGCGCCAGCAGCTTGCCCCTAATGGCGGGAGCGAACAATGAGCAGTTCTTC.

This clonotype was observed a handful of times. The CDR3 nucleotides are TGTGCCAGCACCATTTTGACTAGCGCCGAGCAGTACTTC. Amino acid sequence: CASTILTSAEQYF. The rearrangement uses TRBV6-2 or TRBV6-3 and TRBJ2-7, with 8 bases that match TRBD2. This CDR3 is built from 13 residues. Germline lookup yields CDR1 MNHEY and CDR2 SVGEGT. The junction had 8 bases not matched to a gene; V was cut back by 7 bases and J by 6 bases.

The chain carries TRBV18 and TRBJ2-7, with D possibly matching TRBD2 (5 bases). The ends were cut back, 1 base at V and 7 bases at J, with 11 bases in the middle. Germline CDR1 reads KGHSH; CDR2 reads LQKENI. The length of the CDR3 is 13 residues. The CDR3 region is CASSPQGPGEQYF. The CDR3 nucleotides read TGTGCCAGCTCACCACAGGGTCCGGGGGAGCAGTACTTC. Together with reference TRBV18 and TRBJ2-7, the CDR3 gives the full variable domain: NAGVMQNPRHLVRRRGQEARLRCSPMKGHSHVYWYRQLPEEGLKFMVYLQKENIIDESGMPKERFSAEFPKEGPSILRIQQVVRGDSAAYFCASSPQGPGEQYFGPGTRLTVT.

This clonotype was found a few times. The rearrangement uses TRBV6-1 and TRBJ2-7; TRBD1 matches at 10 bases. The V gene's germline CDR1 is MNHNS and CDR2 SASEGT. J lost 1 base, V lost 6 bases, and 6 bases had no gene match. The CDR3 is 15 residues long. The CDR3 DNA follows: TGTGCCAGCAGAGTACCGGGACAGGGGTCCTACGAGCAGTACTTC. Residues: CASRVPGQGSYEQYF.

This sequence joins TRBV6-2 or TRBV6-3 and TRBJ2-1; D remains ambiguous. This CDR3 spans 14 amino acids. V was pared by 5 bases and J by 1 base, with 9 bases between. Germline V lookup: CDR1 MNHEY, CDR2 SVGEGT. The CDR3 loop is CASSPYLSYNEQFF. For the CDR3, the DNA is TGTGCCAGCAGTCCCTACCTATCCTACAATGAGCAGTTCTTC.

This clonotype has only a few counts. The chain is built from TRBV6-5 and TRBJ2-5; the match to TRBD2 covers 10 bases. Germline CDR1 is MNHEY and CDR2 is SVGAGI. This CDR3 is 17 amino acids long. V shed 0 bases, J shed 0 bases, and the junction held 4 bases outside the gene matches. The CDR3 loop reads CASSYSTSGHYQETQYF. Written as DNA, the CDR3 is TGTGCCAGCAGTTACTCGACTAGCGGGCATTACCAAGAGACCCAGTACTTC.

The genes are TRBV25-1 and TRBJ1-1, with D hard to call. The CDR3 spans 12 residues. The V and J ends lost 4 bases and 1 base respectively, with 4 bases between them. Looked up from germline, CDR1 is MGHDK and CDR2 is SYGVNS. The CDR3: CASSAANTEAFF. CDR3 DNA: TGTGCCAGCAGTGCGGCGAACACTGAAGCTTTCTTT.

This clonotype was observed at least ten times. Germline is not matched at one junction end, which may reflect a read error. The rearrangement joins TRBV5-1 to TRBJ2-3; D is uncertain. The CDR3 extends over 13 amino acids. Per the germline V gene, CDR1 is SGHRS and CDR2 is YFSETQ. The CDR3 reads CASSLGSTDTQYF. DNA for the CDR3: TGTGCCAGCAGTTTGGGGAGCACAGATACGCAGTATTTT.

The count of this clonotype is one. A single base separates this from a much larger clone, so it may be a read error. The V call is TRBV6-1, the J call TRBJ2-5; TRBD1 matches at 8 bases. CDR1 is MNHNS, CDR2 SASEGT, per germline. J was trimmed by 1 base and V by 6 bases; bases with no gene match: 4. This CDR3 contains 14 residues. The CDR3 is CASSRQGRQETQYF. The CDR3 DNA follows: TGTGCCAGCAGCCGACAGGGGCGCCAAGAGACCCAGTACTTC.

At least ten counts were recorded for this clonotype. The CDR3 coding sequence is TGTGCCAGCAGTGACCCAAGGGGAAGAACCAGCACAGATACGCAGTATTTT. The encoded protein is CASSDPRGRTSTDTQYF. The J gene is TRBJ2-3, the V gene TRBV6-1, with D maybe TRBD1 (5 bases). Trimming took 3 bases from V and 0 from J, leaving 16 bases between them. Germline CDR1 is MNHNS and CDR2 is SASEGT. The CDR3 is made up of 17 amino acids.

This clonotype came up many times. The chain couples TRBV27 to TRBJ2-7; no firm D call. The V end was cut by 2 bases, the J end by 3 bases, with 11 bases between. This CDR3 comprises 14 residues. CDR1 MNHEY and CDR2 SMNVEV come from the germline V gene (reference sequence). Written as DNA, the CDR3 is TGTGCCAGCAGTTTAACTGGTTTGTTCTACGAGCAGTACTTC. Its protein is CASSLTGLFYEQYF.

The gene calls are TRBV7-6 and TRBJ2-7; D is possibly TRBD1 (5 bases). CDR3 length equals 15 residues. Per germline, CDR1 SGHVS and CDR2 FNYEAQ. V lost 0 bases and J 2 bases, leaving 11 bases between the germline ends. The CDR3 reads CASSLAGVVTYEQYF. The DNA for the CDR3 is TGTGCCAGCAGCTTAGCAGGGGTCGTGACCTACGAGCAGTACTTC.

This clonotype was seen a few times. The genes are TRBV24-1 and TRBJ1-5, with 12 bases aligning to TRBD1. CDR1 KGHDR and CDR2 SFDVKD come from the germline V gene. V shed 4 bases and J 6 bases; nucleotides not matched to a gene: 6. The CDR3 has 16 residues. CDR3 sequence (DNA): TGTGCCACCAGTGACCCGGGACAGGGGGCCGGTCAGCCCCAGCATTTT. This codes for CATSDPGQGAGQPQHF.

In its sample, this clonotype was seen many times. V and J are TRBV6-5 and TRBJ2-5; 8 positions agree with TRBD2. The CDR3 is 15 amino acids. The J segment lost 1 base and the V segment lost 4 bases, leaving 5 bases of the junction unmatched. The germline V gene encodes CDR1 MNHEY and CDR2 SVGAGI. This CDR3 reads CASSLSGSSQETQYF. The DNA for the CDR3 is TGTGCCAGCAGTTTGAGCGGGAGCTCCCAAGAGACCCAGTACTTC.